The 8 T cell receptor beta chains in this list originate from one sample, sequenced in a study of T cells in Graves' hyperthyroidism and ophthalmopathy. RNA transcripts gave rise to amplified TCR beta CDR3 regions. The TCR CDR3 was amplified in a first-round RT-PCR using the HTBI primer set. MiXCR, applied by TCRdb to the multiplex PCR reads, yields one record per CDR3 protein. The data hold hundreds of thousands of distinct CDR3 sequences, with about 20% observed a single time. The sample consisted of blood. All receptors come from a man in his forties with Graves' ophthalmopathy.

Notes on this clonotype: One end of the junction does not line up with germline, which may come from a read error. This chain connects TRBV12-3 or TRBV12-4 to TRBJ1-2, with D perhaps matching TRBD1 (6 bases). The CDR3 consists of 16 residues. DNA for the CDR3: TGTGCCAGCAGGCCCGGGGGCTCCTTGGGAAACTATAGCTACACCTTC. Its protein is CASRPGGSLGNYSYTF.

This clonotype was counted many times. The chain couples TRBV11-3 to TRBJ2-2; D unresolved. Trimming shortened V by 3 bases and J by 7 bases, and 15 bases separated the two germline ends. Germline loops: CDR1 SGHNT, CDR2 YENEEA. The CDR3 covers 15 residues. DNA of the CDR3: TGTGCCAGCAGCTTGCTCAGCTCAGGTGGCGGGGAGCTGTTTTTT. Its translation is CASSLLSSGGGELFF. The full variable domain, rest sourced from reference TRBV11-3 and TRBJ2-2, is EAGVVQSPRYKIIEKKQPVAFWCNPISGHNTLYWYLQNLGQGPELLIRYENEEAVDDSQLPKDRFSAERLKGVDSTLKIQPAELGDSAVYLCASSLLSSGGGELFFGEGSRLTVL.

This clonotype occurred a few times. The chain combines TRBV7-9 with TRBJ1-2; possible D gene TRBD1, 6 bases. The CDR3 length is 15 residues. Trimming stripped 0 bases from V and 7 bases from J, with 15 bases between. From germline, CDR1 is SEHNR and CDR2 FQNEAQ (reference sequence). The chain's CDR3 is CASSLAGGGVSGYTF. For the CDR3, the DNA is TGTGCCAGCAGCTTAGCGGGGGGGGGCGTCTCTGGCTACACCTTC.

This clonotype came up a few times. J is TRBJ2-7 and V is TRBV9; possibly TRBD2 for D (6 bases). Germline V gene data show CDR1 as SGDLS and CDR2 as YYNGEE. V was shortened by 3 bases and J by 3 bases, with 10 bases between the two germline ends. The CDR3 length is 13 residues. The CDR3 here is CASSGDWGYEQYF. The CDR3 coding sequence is TGTGCCAGCAGCGGGGACTGGGGCTACGAGCAGTACTTC.

This clonotype was picked up many times. The J gene is TRBJ2-5, the V gene TRBV29-1, with 7 bases matching TRBD1. After removal of 4 bases from V and 2 bases from J, the junction contained 7 bases not matched to a gene. The CDR3 extends over 14 amino acids. CDR1 SQVTM and CDR2 ANQGSEA come from the germline V gene. CDR3 DNA: TGCAGCGTTGCGGACAGGCTCGTACAAGAGACCCAGTACTTC. Translation gives CSVADRLVQETQYF.

Comments on this clonotype: This sequence may be a read error, since a much larger clone differs from it by one base. The CDR3 sequence is CASSPRPESEAFF. The CDR3 DNA reads as TGTGCCAGCAGCCCACGACCGGAGAGTGAAGCTTTCTTT. The chain joins TRBV11-2 to TRBJ1-1; D gene ambiguous. CDR3 length equals 13 residues. Germline V gives CDR1 SGHAT, CDR2 FQNNGV. Trimming stripped 5 bases from V and 7 bases from J, with 14 bases between.

Comment on this clonotype: A read error may produce the germline difference seen at one junction end. The rearrangement uses TRBV3-1 and TRBJ1-5; D is perhaps TRBD1 (5 bases). Per the germline V gene, CDR1 is LGHDT and CDR2 is YNNKEL (reference sequence). CDR3 length: 15 amino acids. The CDR3, as DNA: TGTGCCAGCAGCCAAGCCGTGGGGGGAAATCAGCCCCGGCATTTT. It encodes CASSQAVGGNQPRHF. Supplemented by reference TRBV3-1 and TRBJ1-5, the full variable domain reads DTAVSQTPKYLVTQMGNDKSIKCEQNLGHDTMYWYKQDSKKFLKIMFSYNNKELIINETVPNRFSPKSPDKAHLNLHINSLELGDSAVYFCASSQAVGGNQPRHFGDGTRLSIL.

This clonotype was detected only a few times. J is TRBJ1-1 and V is TRBV7-2; no definite D call. Trimming left V 5 bases short and J 0 bases short, with 10 bases between. This CDR3 comprises 14 residues. CDR1 is SGHTA and CDR2 is FQGNSA in the germline V gene. Here the CDR3 reads CASSVSGLNTEAFF. CDR3 nucleotides: TGTGCCAGCAGCGTATCAGGACTGAACACTGAAGCTTTCTTT.